The 14 T cell receptor beta chains in this list originate from one sample, sequenced in a study of blood T cell repertoires in COVID-19. Clones were read by immunoSEQ multiplex PCR, and TCRdb kept only the in-frame ones, dropping some. The repertoire holds about 250,000 clones, with roughly 80% as singletons. The sample comprised PBMCs or T cells enriched from blood (not recorded which). These receptors all come from a man in his forties who had been exposed to COVID-19.

The chain combines TRBV6-5 with TRBJ1-1, with D possibly matching TRBD1 (6 bases). The germline CDR1 and CDR2 sequences are MNHEY and SVGAGI. Trimming removed 5 bases from V and 7 bases from J, with 8 bases in between. This CDR3 is built from 11 residues. CDR3 region: CASSTGSEAFF. CDR3 nucleotides: TGTGCCAGCAGTACAGGGAGTGAAGCTTTCTTT.

The count of this clone is one. The chain joins TRBV19 to TRBJ2-7, with D possibly TRBD2 on 5 matching bases. The CDR3 spans 13 residues. The germline V gene encodes CDR1 LNHDA and CDR2 SQIVND (reference sequence). V was shortened by 5 bases and J by 6 bases, with 14 bases between the two germline ends. Here the CDR3 reads CASSRGQETEQYF. CDR3 DNA: TGTGCCAGTAGTCGGGGTCAAGAAACCGAGCAGTACTTC.

This clone came up once. The chain links TRBV6-4 to TRBJ1-2, with TRBD1 as a possible D gene (5 bases). CDR1 MRHNA and CDR2 SNTAGT come from the germline V gene. The CDR3 contains 12 residues. Trimming left V 0 bases short and J 8 bases short, with 7 bases between. This chain's CDR3 is CASSDSWGGYTF. The CDR3 DNA sequence: TGTGCCAGCAGTGACTCATGGGGCGGCTACACCTTC.

The chain combines TRBV18 with TRBJ1-5, with TRBD1 matching 7 bases. V lost 3 bases and J lost 3; bases outside the gene matches: 5. This CDR3 has 15 amino acids. Germline-derived CDR1 and CDR2 are KGHSH and LQKENI. CDR3 nucleotide sequence: TGTGCCAGCTCACCTACAGGGGTAACCAATCAGCCCCAGCATTTT. Protein: CASSPTGVTNQPQHF.

This rearrangement joins TRBV5-6 to TRBJ2-3; possibly TRBD2 for D (6 bases). This CDR3 is 14 amino acids long. CDR1 and CDR2 (germline): SGHDT, YYEEEE. V lost 6 bases and J lost 2, with 13 bases in between. CDR3 in DNA: TGTGCCAGCAACCGAGCGGGTTTCACAGATACGCAGTATTTT. The encoded protein is CASNRAGFTDTQYF.

The chain has TRBV5-5 and TRBJ2-5; a possible D gene is TRBD1 (5 bases). This CDR3 has 15 residues. Trimming left V 2 bases short and J 5 bases short, with 16 bases between. Germline CDR1 SGHKS, CDR2 YYEKEE (reference sequence). The CDR3 DNA is TGTGCCAGCAGCTTTGGTTACAGGCAAGTGGAGACCCAGTACTTC. The encoded protein is CASSFGYRQVETQYF. Drawing the rest from reference TRBV5-5 and TRBJ2-5, the complete variable domain is DAGVTQSPTHLIKTRGQQVTLRCSPISGHKSVSWYQQVLGQGPQFIFQYYEKEERGRGNFPDRFSARQFPNYSSELNVNALLLGDSALYLCASSFGYRQVETQYFGPGTRLLVL.

This chain connects TRBV6-1 to TRBJ1-2; TRBD1 might be the D (5 bases). The CDR3 loop spans 12 amino acids. Per the germline V gene, CDR1 is MNHNS and CDR2 is SASEGT. Trimming left V 2 bases short and J 8 bases short, with 9 bases between. The DNA of the CDR3 is TGTGCCAGCAGTGAATTGGGGGGAGGCTACACCTTC. Translated, it gives CASSELGGGYTF.

This sequence joins TRBV29-1 and TRBJ2-3; 13 bases are a match to TRBD2. The CDR3 is 20 amino acids. Germline CDR1 is SQVTM and CDR2 is ANQGSEA. The trim removed 2 bases at V and 2 bases at J, leaving 16 bases unmatched. The CDR3 sequence is CSVEPGDRSGLAGATDTQYF. Written as DNA, the CDR3 is TGCAGCGTTGAACCGGGGGACAGGTCAGGACTAGCGGGAGCCACAGATACGCAGTATTTT.

This clone was seen a handful of times. The chain joins TRBV6-5 to TRBJ2-7; TRBD2 is a possible D gene (5 bases). The length of the CDR3 is 12 residues. From germline, CDR1 is MNHEY and CDR2 SVGAGI. V was pared by 10 bases and J by 2 bases, with 12 bases between. CDR3 protein: CAIRGLPYEQYF. In DNA, the CDR3 is TGTGCCATCCGAGGGTTGCCCTACGAGCAGTACTTC.

V is TRBV7-2 and J is TRBJ1-1; maybe TRBD1 (6 bases). The germline V and J ends were trimmed by 5 bases and 1 base, with 11 bases remaining between them. There are 14 residues in the CDR3. Germline V CDR1 and CDR2: SGHTA, FQGNSA. The CDR3 is CASSLRGSNTEAFF. CDR3 nucleotides: TGTGCCAGCAGCCTCAGGGGTTCGAACACTGAAGCTTTCTTT.

The chain links TRBV25-1 to TRBJ2-4, with 7 positions matching TRBD2. This CDR3 has 14 residues. Trimming cost V 1 base and J 10 bases; bases outside gene matches: 7. Per germline, CDR1 MGHDK and CDR2 SYGVNS. As DNA, the CDR3 is TGTGCCAGCAGTGAATCCCTCGCGGGAGCAATTCAGTACTTC. It yields the protein CASSESLAGAIQYF.

The rearrangement uses TRBV4-1 and TRBJ1-1; 8 bases line up with TRBD1. After removal of 3 bases from V and 2 bases from J, the junction contained 14 bases not matched to a gene. Germline V gene data show CDR1 as MGHRA and CDR2 as YSYEKL. The CDR3 sequence is 18 residues long. The CDR3: CASSHFRTGNVRNTEAFF. The CDR3 region has the DNA TGCGCCAGCAGCCATTTCCGGACAGGGAACGTAAGAAACACTGAAGCTTTCTTT.

This rearrangement joins TRBV10-3 to TRBJ2-2; TRBD2 aligns across 9 bases. J lost 6 bases, V lost 0 bases, and 5 bases had no gene match. The V gene's germline CDR1 is ENHRY and CDR2 SYGVKD. The CDR3 runs to 16 residues. CDR3 sequence reads: CAISESSGSAAGELFF. As DNA, the CDR3 is TGTGCCATCAGTGAGTCTAGCGGGAGTGCCGCCGGGGAGCTGTTTTTT.

The rearrangement uses TRBV6-5 and TRBJ1-2, with D perhaps matching TRBD1 (6 bases). Germline CDR1 reads MNHEY; CDR2 reads SVGAGI. The length of the CDR3 is 14 residues. The germline V and J ends were trimmed by 10 bases and 3 bases, with 18 bases remaining between them. The DNA of the CDR3 is TGTGCCACACTAGGGACAAGGCCTTACTATGGCTACACCTTC. Protein product: CATLGTRPYYGYTF.